Below are 2 T cell receptor beta chains sequenced from a single sample in a study of T cells in Graves' hyperthyroidism and ophthalmopathy. Researchers took RNA transcripts and amplified the TCR beta CDR3 regions from them. The HTBI primer set served for first-round RT-PCR of the TCR CDR3. TCRdb re-analysed the multiplex PCR reads in MiXCR, keeping a single row per CDR3 protein. Of around 300,000 distinct CDR3 sequences listed, less than 30% were seen once; the top ten hold 25% to 30%. The specimen sequenced was blood. The source of these receptors is a man aged 40-55 years with Graves' hyperthyroidism that later progressed to Graves' ophthalmopathy.

This clonotype was observed many times. The chain recombines TRBV12-3 or TRBV12-4 with TRBJ2-5, with 7 positions matching TRBD2. J was trimmed by 3 bases and V by 7 bases; bases with no gene match: 11. The length of the CDR3 is 15 residues. CDR3 bases: TGTGCCAGCAAACAGTCCGGGGGGAGCGAAGAGACCCAGTACTTC. Protein: CASKQSGGSEETQYF.

The V gene is TRBV28, the J gene TRBJ1-5; TRBD1 matches at 8 bases. CDR3 size: 15 residues. Trimming cost V 2 bases and J 3 bases; bases outside gene matches: 3. Germline-derived CDR1 and CDR2 are MDHEN and SYDVKM. The CDR3 region is CASSLGQGFNQPQHF. In DNA form, the CDR3 reads TGTGCCAGCAGTTTAGGACAGGGTTTCAATCAGCCCCAGCATTTT.